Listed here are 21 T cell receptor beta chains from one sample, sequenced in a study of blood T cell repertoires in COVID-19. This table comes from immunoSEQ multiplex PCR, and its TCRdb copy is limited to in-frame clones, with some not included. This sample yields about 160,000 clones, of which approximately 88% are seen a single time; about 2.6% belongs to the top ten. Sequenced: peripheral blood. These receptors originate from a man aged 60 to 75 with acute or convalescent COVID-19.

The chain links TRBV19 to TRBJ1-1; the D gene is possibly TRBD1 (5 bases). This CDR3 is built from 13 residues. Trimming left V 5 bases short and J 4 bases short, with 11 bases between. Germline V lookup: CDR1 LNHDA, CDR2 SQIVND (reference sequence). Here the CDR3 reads CASSGRVLTEAFF. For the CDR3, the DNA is TGTGCCAGTAGTGGCAGGGTGCTCACTGAAGCTTTCTTT.

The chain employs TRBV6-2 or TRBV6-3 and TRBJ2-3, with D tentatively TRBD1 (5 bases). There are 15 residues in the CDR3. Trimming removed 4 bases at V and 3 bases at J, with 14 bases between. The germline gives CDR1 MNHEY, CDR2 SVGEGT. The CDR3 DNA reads TGTGCCAGCAGTTCGATGACAGACGTGACAGATACGCAGTATTTT. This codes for CASSSMTDVTDTQYF.

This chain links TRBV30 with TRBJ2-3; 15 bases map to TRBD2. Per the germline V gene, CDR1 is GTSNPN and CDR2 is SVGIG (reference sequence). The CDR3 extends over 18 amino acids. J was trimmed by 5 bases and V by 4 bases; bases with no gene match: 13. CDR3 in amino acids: CAWNSLSGLAGGGDTQYF. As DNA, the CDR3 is TGTGCCTGGAATTCCCTATCGGGACTAGCGGGGGGAGGAGATACGCAGTATTTT.

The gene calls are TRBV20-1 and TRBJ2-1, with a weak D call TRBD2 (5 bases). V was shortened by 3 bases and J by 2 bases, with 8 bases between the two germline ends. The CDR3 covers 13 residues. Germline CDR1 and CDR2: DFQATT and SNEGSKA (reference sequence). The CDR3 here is CSASSGTYNEQFF. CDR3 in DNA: TGCAGTGCTAGTTCGGGGACCTACAATGAGCAGTTCTTC.

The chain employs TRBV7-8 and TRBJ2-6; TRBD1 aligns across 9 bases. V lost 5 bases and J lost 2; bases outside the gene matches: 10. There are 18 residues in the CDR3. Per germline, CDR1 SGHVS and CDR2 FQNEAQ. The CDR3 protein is CASSARDRVSAGANVLTF. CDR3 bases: TGTGCCAGCAGCGCAAGGGACAGGGTTTCGGCTGGGGCCAACGTCCTGACTTTC. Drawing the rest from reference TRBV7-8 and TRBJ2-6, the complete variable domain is GAGVSQSPRYKVAKRGQDVALRCDPISGHVSLFWYQQALGQGPEFLTYFQNEAQLDKSGLPSDRFFAERPEGSVSTLKIQRTQQEDSAVYLCASSARDRVSAGANVLTFGAGSRLTVL.

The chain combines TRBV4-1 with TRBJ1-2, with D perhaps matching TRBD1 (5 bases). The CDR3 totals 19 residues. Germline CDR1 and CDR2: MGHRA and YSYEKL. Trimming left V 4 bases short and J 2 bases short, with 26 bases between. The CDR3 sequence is CASSRLLADRNSTNYGYTF. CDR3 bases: TGCGCCAGCAGCCGATTGCTTGCTGACAGAAACTCAACCAACTATGGCTACACCTTC.

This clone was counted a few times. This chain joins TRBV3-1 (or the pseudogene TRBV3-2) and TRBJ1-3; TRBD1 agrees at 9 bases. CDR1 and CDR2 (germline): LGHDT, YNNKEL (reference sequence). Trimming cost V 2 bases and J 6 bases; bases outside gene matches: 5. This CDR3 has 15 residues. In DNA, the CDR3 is TGTGCCAGCAGCCAATCGGACAGGGGAACAAACACCATATATTTT. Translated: CASSQSDRGTNTIYF.

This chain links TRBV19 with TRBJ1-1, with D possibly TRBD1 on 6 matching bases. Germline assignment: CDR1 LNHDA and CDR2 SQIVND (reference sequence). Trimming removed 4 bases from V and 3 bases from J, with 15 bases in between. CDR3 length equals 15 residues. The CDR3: CASSRGRQVHTEAFF. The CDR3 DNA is TGTGCCAGTAGTAGGGGTCGACAGGTCCACACTGAAGCTTTCTTT.

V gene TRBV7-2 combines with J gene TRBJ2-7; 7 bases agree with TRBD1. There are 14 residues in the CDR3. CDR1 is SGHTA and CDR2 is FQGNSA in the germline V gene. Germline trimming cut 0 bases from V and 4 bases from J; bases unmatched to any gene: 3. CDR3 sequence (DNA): TGTGCCAGCAGCTTAGCGACAGGGTTTTACGAGCAGTACTTC. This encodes CASSLATGFYEQYF.

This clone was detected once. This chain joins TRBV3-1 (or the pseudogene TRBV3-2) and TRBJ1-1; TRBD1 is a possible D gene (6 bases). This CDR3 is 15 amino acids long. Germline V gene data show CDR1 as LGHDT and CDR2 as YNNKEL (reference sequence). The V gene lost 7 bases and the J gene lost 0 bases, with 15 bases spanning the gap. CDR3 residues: CASTKGGVMNTEAFF. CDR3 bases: TGTGCCAGCACCAAGGGGGGGGTTATGAACACTGAAGCTTTCTTT.

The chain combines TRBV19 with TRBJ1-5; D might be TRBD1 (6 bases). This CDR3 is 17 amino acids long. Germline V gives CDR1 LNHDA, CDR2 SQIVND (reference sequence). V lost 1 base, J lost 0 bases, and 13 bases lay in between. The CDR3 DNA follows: TGTGCCAGTAGTATAGCGGCAGGGGCGTCTAGCAATCAGCCCCAGCATTTT. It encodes CASSIAAGASSNQPQHF.

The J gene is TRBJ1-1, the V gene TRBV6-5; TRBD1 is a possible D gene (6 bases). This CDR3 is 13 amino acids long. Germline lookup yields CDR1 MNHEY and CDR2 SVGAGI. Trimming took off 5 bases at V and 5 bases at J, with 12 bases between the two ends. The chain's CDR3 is CASSRFTGTEAFF. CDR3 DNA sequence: TGTGCCAGCAGTCGCTTCACAGGGACTGAAGCTTTCTTT.

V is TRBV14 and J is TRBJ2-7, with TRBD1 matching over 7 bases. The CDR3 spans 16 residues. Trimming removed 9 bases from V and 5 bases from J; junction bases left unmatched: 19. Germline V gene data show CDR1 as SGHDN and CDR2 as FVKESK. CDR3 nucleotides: TGTGCCAGTCAGCCACGGACGAACGAGGGGGCAGACGAGCAGTACTTC. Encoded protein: CASQPRTNEGADEQYF.

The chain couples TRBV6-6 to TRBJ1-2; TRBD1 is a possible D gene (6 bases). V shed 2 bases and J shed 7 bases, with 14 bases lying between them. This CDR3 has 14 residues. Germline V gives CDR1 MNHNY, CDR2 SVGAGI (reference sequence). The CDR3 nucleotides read TGTGCCAGCAGTTACGCGATAGGGGGAACTGGCTACACCTTC. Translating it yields CASSYAIGGTGYTF.

The CDR3 region has the DNA TGTGCCAGCACAAACAGGGATCCCTATGGCTACACCTTC. Residues: CASTNRDPYGYTF. V is TRBV12-3 or TRBV12-4 and J is TRBJ1-2; TRBD1 might be the D (6 bases). The CDR3 totals 13 residues. Trimming took 7 bases from V and 4 from J, leaving 13 bases between them.

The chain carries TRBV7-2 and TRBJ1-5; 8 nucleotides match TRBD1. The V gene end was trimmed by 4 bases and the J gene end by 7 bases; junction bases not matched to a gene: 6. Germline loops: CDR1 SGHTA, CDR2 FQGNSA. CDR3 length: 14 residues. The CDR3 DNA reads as TGTGCCAGCAGCTCCGGACAGGGAAAACAGCCCCAGCATTTT. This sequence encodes CASSSGQGKQPQHF.

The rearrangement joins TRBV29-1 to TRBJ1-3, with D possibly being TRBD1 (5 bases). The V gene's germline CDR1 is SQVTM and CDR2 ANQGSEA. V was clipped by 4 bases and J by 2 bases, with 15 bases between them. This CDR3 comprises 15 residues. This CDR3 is CSVADTGKTGNTIYF. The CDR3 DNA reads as TGCAGCGTTGCGGACACCGGTAAAACTGGAAACACCATATATTTT.

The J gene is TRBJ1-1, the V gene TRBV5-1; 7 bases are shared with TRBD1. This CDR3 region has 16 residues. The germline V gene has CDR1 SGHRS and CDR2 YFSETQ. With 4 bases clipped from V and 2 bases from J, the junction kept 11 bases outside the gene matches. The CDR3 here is CASSIRTGGFNTEAFF. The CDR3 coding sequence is TGCGCCAGCAGCATAAGGACAGGAGGATTCAACACTGAAGCTTTCTTT.

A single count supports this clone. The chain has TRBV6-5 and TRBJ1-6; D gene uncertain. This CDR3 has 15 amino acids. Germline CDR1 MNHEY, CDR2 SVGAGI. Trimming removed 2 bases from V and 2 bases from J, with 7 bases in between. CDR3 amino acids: CASSYEGTYNSPLHF. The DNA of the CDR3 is TGTGCCAGCAGTTACGAGGGAACCTATAATTCACCCCTCCACTTT.

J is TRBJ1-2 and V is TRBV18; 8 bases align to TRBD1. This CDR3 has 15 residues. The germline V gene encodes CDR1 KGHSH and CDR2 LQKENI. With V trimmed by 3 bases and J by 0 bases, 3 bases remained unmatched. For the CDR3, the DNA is TGTGCCAGCTCACCGGGACAGGACTCTAACTATGGCTACACCTTC. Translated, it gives CASSPGQDSNYGYTF.

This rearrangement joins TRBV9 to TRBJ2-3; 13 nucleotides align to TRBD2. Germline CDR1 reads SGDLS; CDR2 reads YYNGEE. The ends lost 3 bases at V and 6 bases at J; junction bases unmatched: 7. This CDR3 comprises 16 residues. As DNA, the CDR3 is TGTGCCAGCAGCGAGCGACTAGCGGGGGGAACCGATACGCAGTATTTT. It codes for CASSERLAGGTDTQYF. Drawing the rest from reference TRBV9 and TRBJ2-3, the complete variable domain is DSGVTQTPKHLITATGQRVTLRCSPRSGDLSVYWYQQSLDQGLQFLIQYYNGEERAKGNILERFSAQQFPDLHSELNLSSLELGDSALYFCASSERLAGGTDTQYFGPGTRLTVL.